This T cell receptor (beta chain) was profiled in a study of blood T cells in healthy people across ages. Findings and limits, study-wide: Older individuals had lower TCR beta diversity per million T cells (the decline was roughly linear). No one knew whether donors had CMV, which possibly confounded expanded clonotype changes.

Only one count was recorded for this clonotype. Its antigen is not known. The V gene's germline CDR1 is DFQATT and CDR2 SNEGSKA (reference sequence). The CDR3 is 16 residues long. The V and J ends lost 5 bases and 1 base respectively, with 20 bases between them. The second PCR ran roughly 6 to 12 cycles with a sample-barcoded 5' primer and J-beta primers. TCRdb ran MiXCR on the 5' RACE reads and lists one entry per CDR3 protein. The sample has around 1.5 million distinct CDR3 sequences, 42% seen once; the top ten hold under 8%. Every donor contributed roughly 10 milliliters of peripheral blood by blood draw.

Sequencing used blood. This chain joins TRBV20-1 and TRBJ1-1; tentative D call: TRBD1 (5 bases). The TCR comes from a woman under 30 in good health. The chain's CDR3 is CSAEGQGYIGNTEAFF. CDR3 coding DNA: TGCAGTGCTGAGGGGCAGGGTTATATAGGGAACACTGAAGCTTTCTTT.